This passage covers 11 T cell receptor beta chains from one sample sequenced in a study of cytomegalovirus exposure and HLA in healthy donors. The PCR employed 60 Vbeta primers together with 13 Jbeta primers. Assay used: immunoSEQ multiplex PCR; TCRdb lists only in-frame clones, some missing. The sample has more than 150,000 clones, around 78% seen once; the top ten hold around 1.5%. Sequenced: PBMCs. These receptor sequences come from a man aged 40-49 years in good health and CMV-seronegative.

This clone was counted a few times. Here the CDR3 reads CASSYGQEANYGYTF. CDR3 in DNA: TGTGCCAGCAGCTATGGACAGGAAGCTAACTATGGCTACACCTTC. The J gene is TRBJ1-2, the V gene TRBV5-4, with 7 positions matching TRBD1. Trimming removed 3 bases from V and 0 bases from J; junction bases left unmatched: 5. Per the germline V gene, CDR1 is SGHNT and CDR2 is YYREEE (reference sequence). This CDR3 contains 15 residues.

V and J are TRBV6-5 and TRBJ1-3, with 8 bases aligning to TRBD1. This CDR3 has 15 amino acids. Germline V gene lookup returns CDR1 MNHEY and CDR2 SVGAGI. Germline trimming cut 2 bases from V and 14 bases from J; bases unmatched to any gene: 14. CDR3 DNA sequence: TGTGCCAGCAGTTACAAAGGCAGGGGGCTTTTTCCCGTATATTTT. Translation gives CASSYKGRGLFPVYF.

The V and J genes are TRBV6-1 and TRBJ1-2, with D unclear. Germline V CDR1 and CDR2: MNHNS, SASEGT. Between the trimmed V and J ends, which lost 5 bases and 6 bases, there was a span of 16 bases. The CDR3 is 14 amino acids. The CDR3 is CASSPISLVDGYTF. CDR3 in DNA: TGTGCCAGCAGTCCGATATCCCTAGTCGATGGCTACACCTTC.

The CDR3 DNA sequence: TGTGCCAGCAGCATACCGGGACAGAGCTATGGCTACACCTTC. Translation gives CASSIPGQSYGYTF. The V gene is TRBV9, the J gene TRBJ1-2; 7 bases are shared with TRBD1. The germline gives CDR1 SGDLS, CDR2 YYNGEE. J lost 4 bases, V lost 4 bases, and 7 bases had no gene match. This CDR3 has 14 residues.

The chain carries TRBV6-5 and TRBJ1-2; 9 bases align to TRBD1. V trimming: 0 bases; J trimming: 8 bases; junction bases outside the gene matches: 10. CDR1 MNHEY and CDR2 SVGAGI come from the germline V gene. This CDR3 comprises 16 residues. The chain's CDR3 is CASSYSTYRGRGGYTF. The CDR3, as DNA: TGTGCCAGCAGTTACTCGACGTACAGGGGGCGTGGGGGCTACACCTTC.

The chain links TRBV27 to TRBJ2-1; 10 bases match TRBD2. The CDR3 runs 16 residues. Germline CDR1 is MNHEY and CDR2 is SMNVEV (reference sequence). The V gene end was trimmed by 5 bases and the J gene end by 6 bases; junction bases not matched to a gene: 10. The CDR3, as DNA: TGTGCCAGCAGTCCGCCTAGGGGACTAGCGAGCAATGAGCAGTTCTTC. Its translation: CASSPPRGLASNEQFF.

The gene calls are TRBV11-3 and TRBJ1-1, with 8 positions matching TRBD1. V dropped 6 bases and J dropped 1; count of bases not matched to a gene: 16. The CDR3 runs 18 residues. Germline lookup yields CDR1 SGHNT and CDR2 YENEEA. The CDR3 is CASRRYRGQGGWNTEAFF. The CDR3 DNA sequence: TGTGCCAGCAGGCGTTATCGCGGACAGGGAGGGTGGAACACTGAAGCTTTCTTT.

In regard to this clone: The germline gene is not matched at one end of the junction; a read error may be the cause. The rearrangement joins TRBV5-1 to TRBJ1-1; no definite D call. The CDR3 has 15 residues. Germline V gene sequence: CDR1 SGHRS, CDR2 YFSETQ. CDR3 in amino acids: CASSLVGGMNTEAFF. DNA of the CDR3: TGCGCCAGCAGTTTGGTAGGCGGAATGAACACTGAAGCTTTCTTT.

Remarks on this clone: The junction shows a germline mismatch at one end, possibly a read error. The sample carries other DNA sequences with the same CDR3. The rearrangement links TRBV5-6 to TRBJ2-3, with 8 positions matching TRBD1. The CDR3 is made up of 14 amino acids. Germline V CDR1 and CDR2: SGHDT, YYEEEE. Written as DNA, the CDR3 is TGTGCCAGCAGCCCGGACAGGGCAACAGATACGCAGTATTTC. Translation: CASSPDRATDTQYF.

This chain links TRBV7-7 with TRBJ2-2, with D perhaps TRBD2 (5 bases). The CDR3 extends over 17 amino acids. Germline CDR1 reads SSHAT; CDR2 reads FNYEAQ (reference sequence). Deletions cut 5 bases from V and 8 bases from J, with 24 bases between. The CDR3 sequence: CASSEDPDSASGGELFF. CDR3 in DNA: TGTGCCAGCAGCGAAGACCCGGACTCCGCGTCTGGGGGGGAGCTGTTTTTT.

This clone appeared once. This sample also contains other DNA sequences that code for the same CDR3. V gene TRBV5-1 combines with J gene TRBJ2-7; 10 bases line up with TRBD1. Trimming took 4 bases from V and 4 from J; bases not matched to a gene: 5. This CDR3 is built from 14 residues. Germline V gene lookup returns CDR1 SGHRS and CDR2 YFSETQ. The CDR3 loop reads CASSAGTGVYEQYF. The DNA for the CDR3 is TGCGCCAGCAGCGCGGGGACAGGGGTATACGAGCAGTACTTC.